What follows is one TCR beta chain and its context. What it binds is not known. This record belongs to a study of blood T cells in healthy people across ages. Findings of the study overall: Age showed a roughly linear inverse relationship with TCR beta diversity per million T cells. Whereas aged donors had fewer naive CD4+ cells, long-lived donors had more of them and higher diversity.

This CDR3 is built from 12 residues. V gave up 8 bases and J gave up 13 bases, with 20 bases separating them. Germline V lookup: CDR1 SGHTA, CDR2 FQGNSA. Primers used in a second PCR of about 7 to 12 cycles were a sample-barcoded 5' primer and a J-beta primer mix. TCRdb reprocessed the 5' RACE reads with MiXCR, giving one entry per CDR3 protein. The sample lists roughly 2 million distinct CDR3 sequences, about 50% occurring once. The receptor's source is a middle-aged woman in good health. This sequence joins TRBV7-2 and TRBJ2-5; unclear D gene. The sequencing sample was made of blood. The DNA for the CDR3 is TGTGCCAGCGGCCAAAACCGAAGTCCTCCGTACTTC. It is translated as CASGQNRSPPYF.